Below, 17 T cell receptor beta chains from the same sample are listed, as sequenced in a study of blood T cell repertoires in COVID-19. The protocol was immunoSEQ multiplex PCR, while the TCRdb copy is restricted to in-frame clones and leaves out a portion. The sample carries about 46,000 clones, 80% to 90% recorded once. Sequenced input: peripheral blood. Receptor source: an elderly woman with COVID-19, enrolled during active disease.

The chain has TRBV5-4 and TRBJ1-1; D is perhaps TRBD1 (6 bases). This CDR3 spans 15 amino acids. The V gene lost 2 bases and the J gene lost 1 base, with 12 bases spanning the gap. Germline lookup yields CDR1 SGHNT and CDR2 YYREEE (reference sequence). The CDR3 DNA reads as TGTGCCAGCAGCTTAAGAGCACAGGGGAACACTGAAGCTTTCTTT. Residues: CASSLRAQGNTEAFF.

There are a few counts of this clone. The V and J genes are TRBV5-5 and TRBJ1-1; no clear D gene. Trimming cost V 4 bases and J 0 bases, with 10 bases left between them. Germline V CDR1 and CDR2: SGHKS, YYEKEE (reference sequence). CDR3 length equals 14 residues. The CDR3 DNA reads TGTGCCAGCAGCCCCTCTTTAGTGAACACTGAAGCTTTCTTT. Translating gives CASSPSLVNTEAFF.

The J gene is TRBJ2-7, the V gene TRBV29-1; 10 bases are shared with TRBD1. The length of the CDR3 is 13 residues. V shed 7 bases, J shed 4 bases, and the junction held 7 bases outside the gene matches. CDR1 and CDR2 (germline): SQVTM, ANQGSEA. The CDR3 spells CSATDRGLYEQYF. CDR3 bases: TGCAGCGCAACCGACAGGGGGCTTTACGAGCAGTACTTC.

The CDR3, as DNA: TGTGCCAGCAGTAACAGGGGGCTGGCCAAAAACATTCAGTACTTC. It is translated as CASSNRGLAKNIQYF. The chain uses TRBV28 and TRBJ2-4; 9 nucleotides line up with TRBD1. The CDR3 is 15 residues long. Per the germline V gene, CDR1 is MDHEN and CDR2 is SYDVKM. With 5 bases clipped from V and 1 base from J, the junction kept 3 bases outside the gene matches.

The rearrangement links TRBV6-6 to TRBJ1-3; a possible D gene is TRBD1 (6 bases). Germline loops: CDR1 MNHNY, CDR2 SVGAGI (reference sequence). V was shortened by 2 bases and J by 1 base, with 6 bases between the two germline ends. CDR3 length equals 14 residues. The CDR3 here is CASSYGQSGNTIYF. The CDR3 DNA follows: TGTGCCAGCAGTTACGGACAGTCTGGAAACACCATATATTTT.

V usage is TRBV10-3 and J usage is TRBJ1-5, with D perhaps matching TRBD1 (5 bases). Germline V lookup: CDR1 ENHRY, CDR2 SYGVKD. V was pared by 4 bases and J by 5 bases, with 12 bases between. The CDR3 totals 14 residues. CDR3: CAISATGGDQPQHF. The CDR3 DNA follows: TGTGCCATCAGTGCGACCGGAGGGGATCAGCCCCAGCATTTT.

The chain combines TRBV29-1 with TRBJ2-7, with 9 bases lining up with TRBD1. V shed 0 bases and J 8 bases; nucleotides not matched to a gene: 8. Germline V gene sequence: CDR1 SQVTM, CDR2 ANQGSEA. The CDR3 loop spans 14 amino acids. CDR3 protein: CSVEEGTGRGKQYF. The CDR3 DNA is TGCAGCGTTGAAGAAGGGACAGGGAGGGGGAAGCAGTACTTC.

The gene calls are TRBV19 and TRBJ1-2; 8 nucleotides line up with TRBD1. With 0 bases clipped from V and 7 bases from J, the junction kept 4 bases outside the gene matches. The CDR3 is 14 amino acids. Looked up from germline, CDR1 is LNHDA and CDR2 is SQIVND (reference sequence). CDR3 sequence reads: CASSIERDRPGYTF. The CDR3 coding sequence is TGTGCCAGTAGTATAGAAAGGGACAGGCCTGGCTACACCTTC.

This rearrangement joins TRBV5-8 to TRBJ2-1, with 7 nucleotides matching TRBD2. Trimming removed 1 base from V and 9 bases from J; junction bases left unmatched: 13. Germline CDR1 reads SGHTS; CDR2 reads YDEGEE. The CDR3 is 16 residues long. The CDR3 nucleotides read TGTGCCAGCAGCTTGAGCAGGCCCGGGGGGTCGGCTGAGCAGTTCTTC. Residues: CASSLSRPGGSAEQFF.

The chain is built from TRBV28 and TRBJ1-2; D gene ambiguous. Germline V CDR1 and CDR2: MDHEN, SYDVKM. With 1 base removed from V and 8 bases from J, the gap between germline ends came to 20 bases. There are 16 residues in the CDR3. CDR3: CASSLSRQALTGGYTF. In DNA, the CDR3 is TGTGCCAGCAGTTTATCCCGACAAGCCCTAACGGGGGGCTACACCTTC.

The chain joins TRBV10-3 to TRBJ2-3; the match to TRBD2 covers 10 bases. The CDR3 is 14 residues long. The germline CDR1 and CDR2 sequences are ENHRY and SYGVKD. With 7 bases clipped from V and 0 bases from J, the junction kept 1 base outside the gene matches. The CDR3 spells CAIKAGGSTDTQYF. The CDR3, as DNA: TGTGCCATCAAAGCGGGAGGGAGCACAGATACGCAGTATTTT.

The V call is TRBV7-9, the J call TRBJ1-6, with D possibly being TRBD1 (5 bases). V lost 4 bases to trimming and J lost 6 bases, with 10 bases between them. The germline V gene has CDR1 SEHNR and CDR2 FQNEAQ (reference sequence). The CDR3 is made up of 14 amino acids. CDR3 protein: CASSSQGGNSPLHF. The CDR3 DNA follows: TGTGCCAGCAGCTCTCAGGGTGGTAATTCACCCCTCCACTTT.

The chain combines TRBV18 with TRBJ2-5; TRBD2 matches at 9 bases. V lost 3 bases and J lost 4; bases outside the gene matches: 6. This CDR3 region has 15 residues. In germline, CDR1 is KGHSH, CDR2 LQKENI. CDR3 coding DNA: TGTGCCAGCTCACCTCCTAGCGGGATGGGAGAGACCCAGTACTTC. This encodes CASSPPSGMGETQYF. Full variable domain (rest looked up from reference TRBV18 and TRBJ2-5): NAGVMQNPRHLVRRRGQEARLRCSPMKGHSHVYWYRQLPEEGLKFMVYLQKENIIDESGMPKERFSAEFPKEGPSILRIQQVVRGDSAAYFCASSPPSGMGETQYFGPGTRLLVL.

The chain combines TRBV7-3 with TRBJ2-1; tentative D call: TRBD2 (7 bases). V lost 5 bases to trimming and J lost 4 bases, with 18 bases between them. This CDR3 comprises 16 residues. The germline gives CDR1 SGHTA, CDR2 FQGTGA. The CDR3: CASSPWGAREYNEQFF. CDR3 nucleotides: TGTGCCAGCAGCCCCTGGGGGGCGCGGGAGTACAATGAGCAGTTCTTC.

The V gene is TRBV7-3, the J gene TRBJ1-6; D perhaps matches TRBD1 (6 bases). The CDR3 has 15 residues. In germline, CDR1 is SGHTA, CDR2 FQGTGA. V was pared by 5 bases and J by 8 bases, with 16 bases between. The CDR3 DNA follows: TGTGCCAGCAGCAGGGCCGGGACAACAGATTCACCCCTCCACTTT. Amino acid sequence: CASSRAGTTDSPLHF.

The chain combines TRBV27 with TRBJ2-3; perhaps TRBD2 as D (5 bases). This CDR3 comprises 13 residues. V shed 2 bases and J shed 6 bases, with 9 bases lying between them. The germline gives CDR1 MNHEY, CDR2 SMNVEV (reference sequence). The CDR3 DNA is TGTGCCAGCAGTTTAAAGGAGGCCGATACGCAGTATTTT. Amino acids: CASSLKEADTQYF.

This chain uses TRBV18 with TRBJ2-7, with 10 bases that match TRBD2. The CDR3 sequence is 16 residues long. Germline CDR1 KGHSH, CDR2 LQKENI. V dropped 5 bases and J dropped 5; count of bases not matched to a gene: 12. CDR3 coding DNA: TGTGCCAGCTCAGCGGCTGTAGCGGGGGGTGTCAACGAGCAGTACTTC. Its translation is CASSAAVAGGVNEQYF. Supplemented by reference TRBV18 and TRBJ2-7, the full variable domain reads NAGVMQNPRHLVRRRGQEARLRCSPMKGHSHVYWYRQLPEEGLKFMVYLQKENIIDESGMPKERFSAEFPKEGPSILRIQQVVRGDSAAYFCASSAAVAGGVNEQYFGPGTRLTVT.